This T cell receptor (beta chain) was sequenced during a study of cytomegalovirus exposure and HLA in healthy donors. In the PCR, 60 Vbeta and 13 Jbeta primers were used. The data were produced by immunoSEQ multiplex PCR, yet TCRdb's version contains in-frame clones alone and is incomplete. Among about 190,000 clones listed, approximately 80% were seen once. In regard to this clone: No antigen is known for it.

The CDR3 sequence is 13 residues long. V was trimmed by 3 bases and J by 6 bases, leaving 12 bases between them. In germline, CDR1 is MGHRA, CDR2 YSYEKL. Points from the study as a whole: Rarity characterized most TCR sequences, yet some public TCRs appeared in many donors.

The clonotype comes from a woman aged 50 to 65 in good health and CMV-seropositive. This chain joins TRBV4-1 and TRBJ2-7, with a weak D call TRBD2 (5 bases). The specimen sequenced was PBMCs. The CDR3 region is CASSHTAGGEQYF. In nucleotides, the CDR3 is TGCGCCAGCAGCCACACGGCGGGTGGCGAGCAGTACTTC.